Listed here is a single TCR beta chain. Antigen: not known. This record comes from a study of T-cell reconstitution after alpha-beta-depleted transplantation in children. Findings and limits, study-wide: TCRbeta diversity was high at day 60 in some patients (a result of surviving recipient T cells and thymic progenitors).

This CDR3 spans 12 amino acids. Trimming pared 4 bases from V and 7 bases from J, leaving 14 bases between. Germline V gene lookup returns CDR1 SQVTM and CDR2 ANQGSEA. Preparing the TCRbeta library involved the use of unique molecular identifiers. TCRdb analysed the PCR reads with MiXCR anew, one entry per CDR3 protein. The data show approximately 490,000 distinct CDR3 sequences, approximately 10% seen once. The receptor was isolated from a child younger than 10 with inherited bone marrow failure, due to receive a stem cell transplant. The genes are TRBV29-1 and TRBJ2-7, with TRBD1 as a possible D gene (5 bases). The sample here was PBMCs, taken before TCRalphabeta/CD19-depleted stem cell transplant. CDR3 nucleotide sequence: TGCAGCGTTGTAAGCCAGGGCGGAGAGCAGTACTTC. Its protein is CSVVSQGGEQYF.